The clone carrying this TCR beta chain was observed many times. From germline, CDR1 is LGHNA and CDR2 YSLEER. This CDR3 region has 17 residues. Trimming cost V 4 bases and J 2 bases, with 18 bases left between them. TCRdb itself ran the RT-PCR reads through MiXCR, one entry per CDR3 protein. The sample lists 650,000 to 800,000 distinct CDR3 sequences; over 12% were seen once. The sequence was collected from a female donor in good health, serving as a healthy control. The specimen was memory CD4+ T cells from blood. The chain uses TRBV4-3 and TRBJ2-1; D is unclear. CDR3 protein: CASSPRERPGPYNEQFF. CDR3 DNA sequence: TGCGCCAGCAGCCCCCGAGAGCGCCCGGGCCCCTACAATGAGCAGTTCTTC.